This is a list of T cell receptor beta chains from one sample in a study of T cells in Graves' hyperthyroidism and ophthalmopathy. TCRdb itself ran the multiplex PCR reads through MiXCR, one entry per CDR3 protein. The sample lists a few hundred thousand distinct CDR3 sequences; approximately 15% were seen once. The sequenced material came from blood. The source is a woman aged 18-30 years with Graves' hyperthyroidism. The CDR3 runs from the conserved cysteine through the conserved F or W. The D gene is left open where the match is weak. A clone size is listed for some rows: how often the clone was seen (once, few, many), or a class if it is expanded.

>TRBD1|many|TRBV20-1|TRBJ2-3
CSARDRQGRYTDTQYF
TGCAGTGCTAGAGATAGACAGGGCAGGTACACAGATACGCAGTATTTT
>TRBD1|-|TRBV12-3/TRBV12-4|TRBJ1-6
CASSPQGPPLSLHF
TGTGCCAGCAGCCCACAGGGGCCACCCTTATCCCTCCACTTT
>TRBD2|-|TRBV20-1|TRBJ2-3
CSAREAELAGGADTQYF
TGCAGTGCTAGAGAGGCGGAACTAGCGGGGGGCGCAGATACGCAGTATTTT
>TRBD1|many|TRBV7-2|TRBJ2-5
CASSLEAGGKETQYF
TGTGCCAGCAGCTTAGAAGCAGGGGGCAAAGAGACCCAGTACTTC
>-|many|TRBV3-1|TRBJ2-7
CASSPDGGLYEQYF
TGTGCCAGCAGCCCGGACGGGGGCCTCTACGAGCAGTACTTC
>-|many|TRBV27|TRBJ1-5
CASREGPRGNQPQHF
TGTGCCAGCAGGGAGGGCCCTCGCGGGAATCAGCCCCAGCATTTT
>-|-|TRBV27|TRBJ2-1
CASSPLEKSYNEQFF
TGTGCCAGTTCCCCTCTAGAGAAGTCCTACAATGAGCAGTTCTTC
>-|-|TRBV20-1|TRBJ2-1
CSARGLEGWEQFF
TGCAGTGCTAGAGGACTAGAAGGTTGGGAGCAGTTCTTC
>TRBD2|many|TRBV5-4|TRBJ2-1
CASSYPSGGARGNEQFF
TGTGCCAGCAGTTATCCTAGCGGGGGGGCCCGAGGGAATGAGCAGTTCTTC
>-|-|TRBV7-9|TRBJ1-1
CASGALGTEAFF
TGTGCCAGCGGTGCGTTAGGCACTGAAGCTTTCTTT
>-|-|TRBV29-1|TRBJ2-7
CSVAGDRDEQYF
TGCAGCGTTGCAGGGGATCGCGACGAGCAGTACTTC
>TRBD2|many|TRBV11-2|TRBJ2-7
CASSLGTPTSGGAGAEQYF
TGTGCCAGCAGCTTAGGGACCCCCACTAGCGGGGGGGCTGGGGCGGAGCAGTACTTC
>-|many|TRBV9|TRBJ1-2
CASSKGAGDYGYTF
TGTGCCAGCAGCAAAGGAGCAGGGGACTATGGCTACACCTTC
>TRBD2|many|TRBV5-6|TRBJ2-1
CASSQLTSEIYNEQFF
TGTGCCAGCAGCCAACTGACTAGCGAGATCTACAATGAGCAGTTCTTC
>-|many|TRBV18|TRBJ2-5
CASSPPIQETQYF
TGTGCCAGCTCACCACCGATACAAGAGACCCAGTACTTC
>TRBD1|few|TRBV5-6|TRBJ1-4
CASSSLDRDRAVEKLFF
TGTGCCAGCAGCTCCCTCGATCGAGACAGGGCGGTCGAAAAACTGTTTTTT
>TRBD1|-|TRBV27|TRBJ2-7
CASSFLGGQGYEQYF
TGTGCCAGCAGTTTTTTGGGGGGACAGGGTTACGAGCAGTACTTC
>TRBD1|many|TRBV28|TRBJ1-5
CASNLRGFGNQPQHF
TGTGCCAGCAACCTCAGGGGGTTCGGCAATCAGCCCCAGCATTTT
>TRBD1|-|TRBV2|TRBJ1-5
CASRVGTGEGGQPQHF
TGTGCCAGCAGAGTCGGGACAGGGGAGGGAGGTCAGCCCCAGCATTTT
>-|few|TRBV9|TRBJ2-1
CASSPFRDTYNEQFF
TGTGCCAGCAGCCCCTTTCGCGATACCTACAATGAGCAGTTCTTC
>-|many|TRBV6-5|TRBJ1-2
CASSYSIKKGYTF
TGTGCCAGCAGTTACTCGATTAAAAAAGGCTACACCTTC
>-|few|TRBV29-1|TRBJ1-1
CSVVHTESNGEAFF
TGCAGCGTTGTCCATACAGAATCCAATGGTGAAGCTTTCTTT
>-|many|TRBV20-1|TRBJ2-1
CSARDRGGPYNEQFF
TGCAGTGCTAGAGACAGGGGAGGGCCCTACAATGAGCAGTTCTTC
>-|-|TRBV6-2/TRBV6-3|TRBJ2-1
CASVPFSGYNEQFF
TGTGCCAGCGTTCCCTTTTCGGGGTACAATGAGCAGTTCTTC
>-|few|TRBV5-5|TRBJ2-1
CASSSTLVHEQFF
TGTGCCAGCAGCTCGACACTAGTTCATGAGCAGTTCTTC
>TRBD1|many|TRBV2|TRBJ1-2
CARQGKTNYGYTF
TGTGCCAGACAGGGGAAAACTAACTATGGCTACACCTTC
>TRBD1|many|TRBV5-6|TRBJ2-7
CASSLNGQGLYSYEQYF
TGTGCCAGCAGCTTGAATGGACAGGGCCTTTACTCCTACGAGCAGTACTTC
>-|many|TRBV12-3/TRBV12-4|TRBJ1-2
CASSSDGVYGYTF
TGTGCCAGCAGCTCGGACGGTGTTTATGGCTACACCTTC
>TRBD2|many|TRBV20-1|TRBJ2-3
CSATGTSGSPTDTQYF
TGCAGTGCTACTGGGACTAGCGGGAGCCCCACAGATACGCAGTATTTT
>TRBD2|-|TRBV6-1|TRBJ2-2
CASSTAGTSKMNTGELFF
TGTGCCAGCAGTACAGCCGGGACTAGTAAAATGAACACCGGGGAGCTGTTTTTT
>-|-|TRBV19|TRBJ2-3
CASSMSGSDTQYF
TGTGCCAGTAGTATGTCGGGTTCAGATACGCAGTATTTT